The present T cell receptor beta chain was sequenced within a study of molecular identifiers for immune sequencing clone quantification. Study at large: Five portions were made in replicates from RNA of around 20,000 or 100,000 naive CD8 cells, and four underwent sequencing.

TCR libraries were built in bulk with a published protocol and specific TCR primers. TCRdb recomputed calls from the PCR reads with MiXCR, one row per CDR3 protein. The data show some 91,000 distinct CDR3 sequences, 24% seen once. There are a few counts of this clonotype. Relative to the germline gene, one junction end is altered; a read error may explain this. Naive CD8 libraries were made from about 19,000 to 1,100,000 sorted cells, and they used 10%, 30% or 50% RNA. Sequencing was done on a sample of naive CD8+ T cells from blood, with Jurkat cell RNA spiked in. Subset given: FACS-sorted CD8+CD4-CCR7+CD45RA+ naive T cells. The receptor was derived from a human donor in good health. Some libraries in this study had Jurkat cell RNA spiked in.

The CDR3, as DNA: TGCAGTGCCGATCTCCAGACTAGCGGGGGCCAAGAGCCCCAGTACTTC. Translating gives CSADLQTSGGQEPQYF. This chain uses TRBV20-1 with TRBJ2-5; 12 nucleotides agree with TRBD2. Germline V CDR1 and CDR2: DFQATT, SNEGSKA (reference sequence). There are 16 residues in the CDR3.